This T cell receptor beta chain came from a study of blood T cell repertoires in COVID-19. Turning to the study itself: Acute-phase and convalescent COVID-19 samples originated in the United States, Italy and Spain. PBMCs, B-cell-depleted T cells, or T cells were the source of the cDNA or gDNA that made up the material.

Followed over time, Seattle patients had been enrolled while infection was active. Study processing details: By means of reference gene primer amplification, nucleated cell counts were estimated. Sequencing used immunoSEQ multiplex PCR; TCRdb keeps in-frame clones, though not all of them. For V, J and clone size, that table is used; D and trimming come from the DNA. The sample shows approximately 140,000 clones, about 88% of them seen only once. Trimming removed 4 bases at V and 6 bases at J, with 22 bases between. CDR3 length: 18 amino acids. CDR1 is SEHNR, CDR2 FQNEAQ, per germline (reference sequence).

What was sequenced was peripheral blood. This clonotype was obtained from a human donor with COVID-19, enrolled during active disease. The donor label of this sample is uncertain. The chain couples TRBV7-9 to TRBJ1-6, with D unresolved. CDR3 in amino acids: CASSSHGQSLFPNSPLHF. CDR3 DNA sequence: TGTGCCAGCAGCTCGCATGGGCAGTCCCTATTCCCTAATTCACCCCTCCACTTT.